This TCR beta chain was captured by sequencing in a study of T cells in Graves' hyperthyroidism and ophthalmopathy. RNA transcripts provided the source from which TCR beta CDR3 regions were amplified. First-round RT-PCR with HTBI primers amplified the TCR CDR3 region. TCRdb re-analysed the multiplex PCR reads in MiXCR, keeping a single row per CDR3 protein. In the table there are approximately 560,000 distinct CDR3 sequences, around 42% of which are singletons. The sample holds many counts of this clonotype. The target antigen is unknown. J lost 4 bases, V lost 6 bases, and 5 bases had no gene match. CDR3 length equals 14 residues. Newly diagnosed hyperthyroidism, duration under 2 months, in patients aged 18 to 65. Exclusion of patients followed from uncontrolled infection, other autoimmune disease, pregnancy or lactation. The study's findings and limits: The model foresaw ophthalmopathy a median roughly 6 months prior to onset.

The gene calls are TRBV12-3 or TRBV12-4 and TRBJ1-2; 10 positions agree with TRBD1. Sequencing was performed on peripheral blood or thyroid tissue (not recorded which). The clonotype comes from a young woman with Graves' hyperthyroidism. CDR3 region: CASSLGQGSYGYTF. The CDR3 nucleotides are TGTGCCAGCAGCTTGGGACAGGGGTCCTATGGCTACACCTTC.